This is a list of T cell receptor beta chains from one sample in a study of cytomegalovirus exposure and HLA in healthy donors. The protocol was immunoSEQ multiplex PCR, while the TCRdb copy is restricted to in-frame clones and leaves out a portion. Across 150,000 or so clones, the top ten clones capture 2.1% of the sample. The material sequenced was PBMCs. Receptors originate from a man aged 25 to 45 in good health and CMV-seronegative. Each CDR3 is given with its conserved first and last residue. The order of the fields is CDR3 length, J gene, D gene, V gene, CDR3 protein, CDR3 DNA. D genes are given only for firm matches.

cdr3_length: 9
j_call: TRBJ1-1
d_call: NA
v_call: TRBV29-1
cdr3_aa: CDRCRGAFF
cdr3_nt: TGCGACCGATGTAGAGGGGCTTTCTTT

cdr3_length: 14
j_call: TRBJ2-7
d_call: NA
v_call: TRBV28
cdr3_aa: CASSLFGGSYEQYF
cdr3_nt: TGTGCCAGCAGTTTATTCGGGGGAAGCTACGAGCAGTACTTC

cdr3_length: 17
j_call: TRBJ2-1
d_call: NA
v_call: TRBV11-3
cdr3_aa: CASSLDSGIRTYNEQFF
cdr3_nt: TGTGCCAGCAGCTTAGATTCAGGGATCCGAACCTACAATGAGCAGTTCTTC

cdr3_length: 15
j_call: TRBJ1-1
d_call: NA
v_call: TRBV25-1
cdr3_aa: CASSPWGQAATEAFF
cdr3_nt: TGTGCCAGCTCCCCCTGGGGGCAGGCGGCCACTGAAGCTTTCTTT

cdr3_length: 13
j_call: TRBJ1-2
d_call: TRBD1
v_call: TRBV30
cdr3_aa: CAWSRGQVQGYTF
cdr3_nt: TGTGCCTGGAGTCGAGGACAGGTGCAGGGCTACACCTTC

cdr3_length: 14
j_call: TRBJ1-1
d_call: NA
v_call: TRBV6-1
cdr3_aa: CASSLMRQNTEAFF
cdr3_nt: TGTGCCAGCTCGTTAATGCGACAGAACACTGAAGCTTTCTTT

cdr3_length: 11
j_call: TRBJ2-7
d_call: NA
v_call: TRBV20-1
cdr3_aa: CSARAGGEQYF
cdr3_nt: TGCAGTGCTCGAGCCGGGGGCGAGCAGTACTTC

cdr3_length: 16
j_call: TRBJ1-2
d_call: TRBD1
v_call: TRBV18
cdr3_aa: CASSSTGTGEGYGYTF
cdr3_nt: TGTGCCAGCTCCAGTACCGGGACAGGGGAAGGCTATGGCTACACCTTC

cdr3_length: 16
j_call: TRBJ2-5
d_call: NA
v_call: TRBV12-1
cdr3_aa: CASSLSGGMYQETQYF
cdr3_nt: TGTGCCAGCAGCCTCAGCGGGGGGATGTACCAAGAGACCCAGTACTTC

cdr3_length: 14
j_call: TRBJ2-3
d_call: NA
v_call: TRBV5-6
cdr3_aa: CASSDSGRTDTQYF
cdr3_nt: TGTGCCAGCAGTGATAGCGGTCGCACAGATACGCAGTATTTT